The 15 T cell receptor beta chains reported below all come from one sample, sequenced in a study of T cells expressing NK-cell markers (TCRdb year 2020). Libraries were prepared through 5' RACE. Sequencing was performed on an Illumina HiSeq 2000. With the reads reprocessed by TCRdb, a single entry stands for each CDR3 protein sequence and no DNA is reported. The sample's table lists a count of roughly 350,000 distinct CDR3 sequences. Roughly 5.5% of the sample is in the top ten clones. The specimen was blood T cells: a sorted CD56 or NKG2C T cell subset, CD4+ or CD8+ T cells, or bulk PBMC T cells (not recorded which). These receptors all stem from a man aged 18-75 years in good health.

The chain links TRBV11-3 to TRBJ1-3; TCRdb gives TRBD1 as the D gene, but with no DNA this cannot be confirmed. Germline V gene data show CDR1 as SGHNT and CDR2 as YENEEA. The CDR3 is 16 residues long. Here the CDR3 reads CASSLAGPSSGNTIYF.

The V and J genes are TRBV5-1 and TRBJ1-3; TCRdb's assignment of TRBD1 cannot be checked, as there is no DNA. The germline gives CDR1 SGHRS, CDR2 YFSETQ. The CDR3 has 15 amino acids. Here the CDR3 reads CASSLDGADGNTIYF. The full variable domain, in which reference TRBV5-1 and TRBJ1-3 provide the parts outside the CDR3, is KAGVTQTPRYLIKTRGQQVTLSCSPISGHRSVSWYQQTPGQGLQFLFEYFSETQRNKGNFPGRFSGRQFSNSRSEMNVSTLELGDSALYLCASSLDGADGNTIYFGEGSWLTVV.

The chain employs TRBV20-1 and TRBJ2-7; TCRdb lists TRBD2, though no DNA is available to test this call. The CDR3 sequence is 13 residues long. CDR1 and CDR2 from the germline V gene are DFQATT and SNEGSKA (reference sequence). The chain's CDR3 is CSAYRGEANEQYF.

V and J are TRBV5-1 and TRBJ2-2; TCRdb indicates TRBD2, and absent DNA this call remains unverified. Germline CDR1 reads SGHRS; CDR2 reads YFSETQ. The CDR3 runs 17 residues. CDR3 loop: CASSLTWANARTGELFF.

The gene calls are TRBV11-2 and TRBJ2-4; the D gene TCRdb calls, TRBD1, cannot be checked with no DNA. In germline, CDR1 is SGHAT, CDR2 FQNNGV. The CDR3 totals 17 residues. The CDR3 reads CASSLERTGKAKNIQYF.

This sequence joins TRBV29-1 and TRBJ1-2; TCRdb gives TRBD1 as the D gene, but with no DNA this cannot be confirmed. The germline V gene encodes CDR1 SQVTM and CDR2 ANQGSEA. The CDR3 is 14 residues long. Here the CDR3 reads CSVAGQGGDYGYTF. The complete variable domain, with remaining parts taken from reference TRBV29-1 and TRBJ1-2, reads SAVISQKPSRDICQRGTSLTIQCQVDSQVTMMFWYRQQPGQSLTLIATANQGSEATYESGFVIDKFPISRPNLTFSTLTVSNMSPEDSSIYLCSVAGQGGDYGYTFGSGTRLTVV.

The genes are TRBV5-1 and TRBJ2-1; absent DNA, TCRdb's TRBD1 call cannot be checked. Germline loops: CDR1 SGHRS, CDR2 YFSETQ. The CDR3 runs to 16 residues. This chain's CDR3 is CASSLLAPIGGNEQFF. The full variable domain, completed using reference TRBV5-1 and TRBJ2-1, is KAGVTQTPRYLIKTRGQQVTLSCSPISGHRSVSWYQQTPGQGLQFLFEYFSETQRNKGNFPGRFSGRQFSNSRSEMNVSTLELGDSALYLCASSLLAPIGGNEQFFGPGTRLTVL.

The rearrangement uses TRBV7-8 and TRBJ2-7. The germline gives CDR1 SGHVS, CDR2 FQNEAQ. This CDR3 spans 16 amino acids. CDR3: CASSPKVFRDSYEQYF.

This rearrangement joins TRBV6-2 or TRBV6-3 to TRBJ1-6; TCRdb names TRBD1, which stays unverified in the absence of DNA. The germline V gene has CDR1 MNHEY and CDR2 SVGEGT. CDR3 size: 15 residues. The CDR3 reads CASRPGTGGSSPLHF.

The chain is built from TRBV5-6 and TRBJ2-2; TCRdb outputs TRBD2, but without DNA this stays unchecked. The CDR3 spans 16 residues. CDR1 SGHDT and CDR2 YYEEEE come from the germline V gene. The CDR3 loop reads CASSFQGRVSTGELFF.

The chain recombines TRBV12-3 or TRBV12-4 with TRBJ2-3. The CDR3 covers 13 residues. The CDR3: CASRPGQQDTQYF.

The chain joins TRBV6-1 to TRBJ2-2; checking the TCRdb D call of TRBD1 is not possible without DNA. The CDR3 covers 14 residues. The germline CDR1 and CDR2 sequences are MNHNS and SASEGT. CDR3 loop: CATCYGDNTGELFF.

The chain employs TRBV3-1 and TRBJ2-7. The CDR3 sequence is 16 residues long. Germline CDR1 is LGHDT and CDR2 is YNNKEL (reference sequence). The CDR3 sequence is CASSQDMVTGKYEQYF.

The gene calls are TRBV7-2 and TRBJ2-5; the D call from TCRdb, TRBD1, cannot be confirmed without DNA. Germline V CDR1 and CDR2: SGHTA, FQGNSA. The CDR3 runs to 16 residues. The CDR3 region is CASSPQRQRYQETQYF.

The chain links TRBV7-2 to TRBJ2-7; the TCRdb call, TRBD2, lacks DNA for checking. CDR3 length equals 14 residues. From germline, CDR1 is SGHTA and CDR2 FQGNSA. CDR3 loop: CASSSAGPGSEQYF.